The clone carrying this T cell receptor (beta chain) was picked up a small number of times. What it binds is not known. Germline-derived CDR1 and CDR2 are MNHEY and SVGAGI. The CDR3 loop spans 13 amino acids. V was trimmed by 2 bases and J by 9 bases, leaving 8 bases between them. In the PCR, 60 Vbeta and 13 Jbeta primers were used. This table comes from immunoSEQ multiplex PCR, and its TCRdb copy is limited to in-frame clones, with some not included. The sample comprises over 120,000 clones, about 80% of which are singletons, and approximately 1.3% rests with the top ten. This record comes from a study of cytomegalovirus exposure and HLA in healthy donors. Study-wide results and limits: Later work associated 16,951 TCR beta sequences with HLA alleles at 0.05 false discovery rate.

Sequenced material: PBMCs. This clonotype was obtained from a young man in good health and CMV-seropositive. The chain couples TRBV6-5 to TRBJ1-6; weak D call: TRBD1 (6 bases). The CDR3 DNA reads as TGTGCCAGCAGTTACAACAGGGCTTCACCCCTCCACTTT. This gives the protein CASSYNRASPLHF.